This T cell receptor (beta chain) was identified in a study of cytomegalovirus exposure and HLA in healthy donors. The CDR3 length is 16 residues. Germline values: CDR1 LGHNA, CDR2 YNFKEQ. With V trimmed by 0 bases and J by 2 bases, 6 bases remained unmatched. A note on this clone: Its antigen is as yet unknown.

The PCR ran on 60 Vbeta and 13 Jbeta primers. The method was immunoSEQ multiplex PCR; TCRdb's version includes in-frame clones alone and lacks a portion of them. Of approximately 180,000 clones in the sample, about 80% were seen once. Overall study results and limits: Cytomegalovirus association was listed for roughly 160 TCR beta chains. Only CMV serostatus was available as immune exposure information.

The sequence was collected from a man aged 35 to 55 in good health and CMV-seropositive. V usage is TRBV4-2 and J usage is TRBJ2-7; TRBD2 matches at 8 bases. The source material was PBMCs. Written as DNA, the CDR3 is TGTGCCAGCAGCCAAGAGATGGCGGGAGGAGCCTACGAGCAGTACTTC. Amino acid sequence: CASSQEMAGGAYEQYF.